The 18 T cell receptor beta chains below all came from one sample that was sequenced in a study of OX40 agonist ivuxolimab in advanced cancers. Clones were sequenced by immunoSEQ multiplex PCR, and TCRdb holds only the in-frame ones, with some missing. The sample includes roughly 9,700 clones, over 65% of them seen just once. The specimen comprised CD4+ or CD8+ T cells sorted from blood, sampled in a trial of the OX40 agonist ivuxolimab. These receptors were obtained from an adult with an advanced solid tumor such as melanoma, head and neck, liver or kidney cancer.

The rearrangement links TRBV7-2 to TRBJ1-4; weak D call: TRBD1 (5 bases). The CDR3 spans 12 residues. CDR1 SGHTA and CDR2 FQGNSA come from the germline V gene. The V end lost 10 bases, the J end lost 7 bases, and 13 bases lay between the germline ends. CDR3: CATLWGGEKLFF. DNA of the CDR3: TGTGCCACCCTTTGGGGGGGTGAAAAACTGTTTTTT.

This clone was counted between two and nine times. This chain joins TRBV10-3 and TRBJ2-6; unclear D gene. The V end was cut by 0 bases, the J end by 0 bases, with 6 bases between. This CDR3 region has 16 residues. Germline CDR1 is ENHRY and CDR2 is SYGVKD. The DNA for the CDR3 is TGTGCCATCAGTGAGTCCGAAGGCTCTGGGGCCAACGTCCTGACTTTC. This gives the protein CAISESEGSGANVLTF.

The CDR3 is CASSLSTDDNEKLFF. CDR3 nucleotides: TGCGCCAGCAGCTTGTCGACAGACGATAATGAAAAACTGTTTTTT. V gene TRBV5-1 combines with J gene TRBJ1-4; a weak D match, TRBD1 (5 bases). V was shortened by 1 base and J by 4 bases, with 11 bases between the two germline ends. Germline lookup yields CDR1 SGHRS and CDR2 YFSETQ. This CDR3 comprises 15 residues.

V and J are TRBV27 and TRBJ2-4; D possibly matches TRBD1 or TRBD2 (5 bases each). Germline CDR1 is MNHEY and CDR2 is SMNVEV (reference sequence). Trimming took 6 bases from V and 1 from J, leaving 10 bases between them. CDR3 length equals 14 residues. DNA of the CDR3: TGTGCCAGCAGGCTGGGGGTTGCCAAAAACATTCAGTACTTC. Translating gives CASRLGVAKNIQYF.

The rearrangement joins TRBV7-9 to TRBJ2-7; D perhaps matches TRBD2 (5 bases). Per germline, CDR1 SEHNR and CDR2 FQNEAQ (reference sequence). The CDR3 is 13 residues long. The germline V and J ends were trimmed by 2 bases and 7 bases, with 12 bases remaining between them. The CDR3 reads CASSLRGVGEQYF. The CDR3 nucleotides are TGTGCCAGCAGCTTACGGGGAGTGGGTGAGCAGTACTTC.

CDR3 DNA: TGCGCCAGCAGCCAAGTTGTAGGGACAGGGTTTGTGGAGACCCAGTACTTC. It is translated as CASSQVVGTGFVETQYF. The V call is TRBV4-1, the J call TRBJ2-5; 9 bases fit TRBD1. Germline trimming cut 1 base from V and 5 bases from J; bases unmatched to any gene: 11. The CDR3 consists of 17 residues. The V gene's germline CDR1 is MGHRA and CDR2 YSYEKL.

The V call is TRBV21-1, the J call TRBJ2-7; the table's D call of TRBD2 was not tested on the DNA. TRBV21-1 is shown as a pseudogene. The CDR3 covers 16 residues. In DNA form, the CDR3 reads TGTGCCAGCAGCCAAGGTAGCCGGTTCCCTAGCCACGAGCAGTACTTC. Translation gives CASSQGSRFPSHEQYF.

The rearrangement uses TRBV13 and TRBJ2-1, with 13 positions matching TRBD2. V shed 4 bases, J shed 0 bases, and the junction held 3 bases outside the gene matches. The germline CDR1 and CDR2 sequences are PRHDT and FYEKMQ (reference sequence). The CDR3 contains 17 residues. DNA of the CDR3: TGTGCCAGCAGCTCCGGGACTAGCGGGAACTCCTACAATGAGCAGTTCTTC. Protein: CASSSGTSGNSYNEQFF.

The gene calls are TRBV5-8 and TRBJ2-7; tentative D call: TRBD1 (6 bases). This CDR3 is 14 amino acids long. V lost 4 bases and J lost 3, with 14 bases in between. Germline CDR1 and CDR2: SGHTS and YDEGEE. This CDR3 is CASSPLTGSYEQYF. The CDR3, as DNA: TGTGCCAGCAGCCCCCTGACAGGCAGCTACGAGCAGTACTTC.

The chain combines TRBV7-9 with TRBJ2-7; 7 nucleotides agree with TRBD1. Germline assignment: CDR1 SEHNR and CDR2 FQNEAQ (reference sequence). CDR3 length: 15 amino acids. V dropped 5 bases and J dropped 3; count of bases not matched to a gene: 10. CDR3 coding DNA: TGTGCCAGCAGCACTACAGGGGTCTTTCACTACGAGCAGTACTTC. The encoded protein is CASSTTGVFHYEQYF.

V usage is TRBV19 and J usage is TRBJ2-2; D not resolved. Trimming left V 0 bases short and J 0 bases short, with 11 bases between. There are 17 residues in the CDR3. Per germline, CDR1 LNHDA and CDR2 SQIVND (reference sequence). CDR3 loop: CASSIEPPTANTGELFF. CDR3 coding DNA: TGTGCCAGTAGTATAGAACCTCCAACAGCGAACACCGGGGAGCTGTTTTTT.

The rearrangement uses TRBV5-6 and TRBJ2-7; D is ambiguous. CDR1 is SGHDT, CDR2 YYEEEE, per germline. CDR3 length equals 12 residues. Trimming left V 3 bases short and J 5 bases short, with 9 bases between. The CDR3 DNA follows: TGTGCCAGCAGCTCTTATCCCCACGAGCAGTACTTC. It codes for CASSSYPHEQYF.

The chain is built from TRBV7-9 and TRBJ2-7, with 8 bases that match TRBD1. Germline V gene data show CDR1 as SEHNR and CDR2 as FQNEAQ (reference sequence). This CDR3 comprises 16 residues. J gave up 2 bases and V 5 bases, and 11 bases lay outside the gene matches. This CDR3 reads CASSTPMGQEAYEQYF. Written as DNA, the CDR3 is TGTGCCAGCAGCACCCCGATGGGACAGGAGGCCTACGAGCAGTACTTC.

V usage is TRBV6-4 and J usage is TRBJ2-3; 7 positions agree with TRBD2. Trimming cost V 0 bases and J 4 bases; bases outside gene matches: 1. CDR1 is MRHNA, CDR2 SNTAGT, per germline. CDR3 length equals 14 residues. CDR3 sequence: CASSDSREPDTQYF. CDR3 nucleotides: TGTGCCAGCAGTGACTCGCGGGAGCCAGATACGCAGTATTTT.

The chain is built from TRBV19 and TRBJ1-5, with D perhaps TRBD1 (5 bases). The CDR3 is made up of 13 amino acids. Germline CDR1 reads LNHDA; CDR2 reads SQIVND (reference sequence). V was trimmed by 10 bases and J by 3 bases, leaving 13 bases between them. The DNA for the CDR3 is TGTGCCACTCGGGGGGGACCCAATCAGCCCCAGCATTTT. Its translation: CATRGGPNQPQHF.

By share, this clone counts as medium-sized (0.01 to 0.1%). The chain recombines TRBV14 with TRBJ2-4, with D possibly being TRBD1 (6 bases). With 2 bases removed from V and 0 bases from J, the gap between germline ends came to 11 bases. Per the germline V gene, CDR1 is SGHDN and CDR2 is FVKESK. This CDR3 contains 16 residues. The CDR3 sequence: CASSQTGHLAKNIQYF. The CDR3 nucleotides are TGTGCCAGCAGCCAAACGGGACACTTAGCCAAAAACATTCAGTACTTC.

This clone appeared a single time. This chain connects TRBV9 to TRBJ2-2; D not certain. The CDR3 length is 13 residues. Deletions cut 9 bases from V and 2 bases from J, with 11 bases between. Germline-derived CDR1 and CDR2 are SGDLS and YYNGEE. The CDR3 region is CATSTFNTGELFF. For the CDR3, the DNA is TGTGCCACCTCGACTTTCAACACCGGGGAGCTGTTTTTT.

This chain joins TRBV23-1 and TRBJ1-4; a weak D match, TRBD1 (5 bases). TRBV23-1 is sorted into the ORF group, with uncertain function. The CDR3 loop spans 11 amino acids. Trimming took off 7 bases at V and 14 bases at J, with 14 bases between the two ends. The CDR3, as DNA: TGCGCCAGCAACCCCTTATGGGGCCTGTTTTTT. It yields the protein CASNPLWGLFF.